These 12 T cell receptor beta chains came from one sample sequenced in a study of blood T cell repertoires in COVID-19. Sequencing was performed with immunoSEQ multiplex PCR; in TCRdb, only in-frame clones are kept and a portion is missing. The table has around 170,000 clones, around 85% seen once. Sequenced: peripheral blood. These receptors all stem from a woman aged 70-85 years with acute or convalescent COVID-19.

This clone was found once. The V call is TRBV5-1, the J call TRBJ2-3; 7 bases are a match to TRBD1. The V gene's germline CDR1 is SGHRS and CDR2 YFSETQ. The CDR3 has 13 amino acids. J lost 2 bases, V lost 6 bases, and 3 bases had no gene match. In nucleotides, the CDR3 is TGCGCCAGCACGGACAGGCTCACAGATACGCAGTATTTT. Its protein is CASTDRLTDTQYF. Supplemented by reference TRBV5-1 and TRBJ2-3, the full variable domain reads KAGVTQTPRYLIKTRGQQVTLSCSPISGHRSVSWYQQTPGQGLQFLFEYFSETQRNKGNFPGRFSGRQFSNSRSEMNVSTLELGDSALYLCASTDRLTDTQYFGPGTRLTVL.

This chain links TRBV18 with TRBJ2-7; D not certain. Trimming removed 0 bases from V and 2 bases from J, with 11 bases in between. This CDR3 is 15 amino acids long. The germline V gene has CDR1 KGHSH and CDR2 LQKENI. The CDR3 is CASSPPGNLAYEQYF. The CDR3, as DNA: TGTGCCAGCTCACCACCCGGCAACCTAGCCTACGAGCAGTACTTC.

The V call is TRBV3-1 (or the pseudogene TRBV3-2), the J call TRBJ2-7; TRBD2 is a possible D gene (7 bases). V shed 1 base and J shed 6 bases, with 13 bases lying between them. Per the germline V gene, CDR1 is LGHDT and CDR2 is YNNKEL (reference sequence). This CDR3 region has 14 residues. The CDR3 is CASSQVGGGAEQYF. In DNA form, the CDR3 reads TGTGCCAGCAGCCAAGTTGGGGGGGGCGCCGAGCAGTACTTC.

The chain links TRBV7-9 to TRBJ2-2, with D tentatively TRBD1 (6 bases). CDR3 length: 15 amino acids. The V end lost 3 bases, the J end lost 0 bases, and 8 bases lay between the germline ends. The V gene's germline CDR1 is SEHNR and CDR2 FQNEAQ (reference sequence). CDR3 amino acids: CASSLGQANTGELFF. DNA for the CDR3: TGTGCCAGCAGCTTGGGACAAGCGAACACCGGGGAGCTGTTTTTT.

This chain links TRBV20-1 with TRBJ2-7, with D unresolved. Germline lookup yields CDR1 DFQATT and CDR2 SNEGSKA (reference sequence). V was trimmed by 6 bases and J by 4 bases, leaving 10 bases between them. The CDR3 totals 11 residues. The CDR3 region is CSAQKQYEQYF. The CDR3 DNA follows: TGCAGTGCGCAAAAACAGTACGAGCAGTACTTC.

The chain couples TRBV11-2 to TRBJ2-2; D may be TRBD1 (5 bases). Trimming took 1 base from V and 0 from J, leaving 6 bases between them. Germline CDR1 reads SGHAT; CDR2 reads FQNNGV. CDR3 length equals 15 residues. The CDR3, as DNA: TGTGCCAGCAGCTTAGCCAGGGCGAACACCGGGGAGCTGTTTTTT. This sequence encodes CASSLARANTGELFF.

The chain has TRBV19 and TRBJ1-6, with 10 positions matching TRBD1. The CDR3 loop spans 16 amino acids. Germline V CDR1 and CDR2: LNHDA, SQIVND (reference sequence). J was trimmed by 7 bases and V by 10 bases; bases with no gene match: 13. The CDR3 region is CATSTTGGLRNSPLHF. CDR3 bases: TGTGCCACCAGCACGACAGGGGGCTTAAGAAATTCACCCCTCCACTTT. Complete variable domain (other parts from reference TRBV19 and TRBJ1-6): DGGITQSPKYLFRKEGQNVTLSCEQNLNHDAMYWYRQDPGQGLRLIYYSQIVNDFQKGDIAEGYSVSREKKESFPLTVTSAQKNPTAFYLCATSTTGGLRNSPLHFGNGTRLTVT.

The V call is TRBV7-9, the J call TRBJ1-1; D uncertain. Germline CDR1 and CDR2: SEHNR and FQNEAQ (reference sequence). The CDR3 sequence is 14 residues long. V lost 5 bases and J lost 5, with 15 bases in between. The CDR3 DNA reads TGTGCCAGCAGCCCTGGGGAGGTTCCGACTGAAGCTTTCTTT. It encodes CASSPGEVPTEAFF.

This clone has only one observation. The V call is TRBV5-1, the J call TRBJ1-2; D gene uncertain. The CDR3 runs to 13 residues. The germline V gene has CDR1 SGHRS and CDR2 YFSETQ. Trimming shortened V by 3 bases and J by 5 bases, and 11 bases separated the two germline ends. The CDR3 sequence is CASSSQLKYGYTF. CDR3 DNA sequence: TGCGCCAGCAGCTCCCAGTTGAAGTATGGCTACACCTTC.

CDR3 region: CASSYSGVGELFF. In DNA, the CDR3 is TGTGCCAGCAGCTATAGTGGTGTCGGGGAGCTGTTTTTT. The chain has TRBV9 and TRBJ2-2; no definite D call. Trimming took 4 bases from V and 7 from J, leaving 11 bases between them. The CDR3 extends over 13 amino acids. CDR1 is SGDLS, CDR2 YYNGEE, per germline.

The V and J genes are TRBV4-3 and TRBJ2-1; 12 bases align to TRBD2. This CDR3 has 21 residues. After removal of 2 bases from V and 3 bases from J, the junction contained 17 bases not matched to a gene. In germline, CDR1 is LGHNA, CDR2 YSLEER. The CDR3 region has the DNA TGCGCCAGCAGCCAAAACCCCTTCGGACTAGCGGGGAGAGGCAGCTACAATGAGCAGTTCTTC. Translation gives CASSQNPFGLAGRGSYNEQFF.

The V and J genes are TRBV2 and TRBJ2-7; D call uncertain. V dropped 6 bases and J dropped 0 bases, with 6 bases sitting between them. The germline V gene encodes CDR1 SNHLY and CDR2 FYNNEI. CDR3 length: 12 residues. The CDR3 bases are TGTGCCAGCAGCGTCAGCTCCTACGAGCAGTACTTC. It translates to CASSVSSYEQYF.